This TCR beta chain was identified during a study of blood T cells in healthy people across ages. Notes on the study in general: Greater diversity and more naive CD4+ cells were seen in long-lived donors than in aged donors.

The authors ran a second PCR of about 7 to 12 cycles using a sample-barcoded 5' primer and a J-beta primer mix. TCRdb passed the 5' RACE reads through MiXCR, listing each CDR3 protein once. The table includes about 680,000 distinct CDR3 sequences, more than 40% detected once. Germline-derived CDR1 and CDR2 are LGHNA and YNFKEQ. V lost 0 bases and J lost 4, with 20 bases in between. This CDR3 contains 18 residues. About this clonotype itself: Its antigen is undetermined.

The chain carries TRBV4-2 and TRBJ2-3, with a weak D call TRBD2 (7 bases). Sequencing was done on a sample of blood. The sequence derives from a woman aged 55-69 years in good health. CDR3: CASSQDSPVGGPPDTQYF. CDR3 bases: TGTGCCAGCAGCCAAGATTCGCCCGTCGGGGGGCCCCCAGATACGCAGTATTTT.